The T cell receptor (beta chain) described here comes from a study of blood T cell repertoires in COVID-19. Study background: Both acute and convalescent COVID-19 samples were obtained from the United States, Italy and Spain. T cells, B-cell-depleted T cells, or PBMCs provided the cDNA or gDNA that served as material.

From germline, CDR1 is MNHEY and CDR2 SVGAGI. The CDR3 is 15 residues long. V lost 7 bases and J lost 6; bases outside the gene matches: 11. The authors' processing: Estimates of nucleated cell counts were drawn from the amplification of reference gene primers. Assay: immunoSEQ multiplex PCR; the TCRdb copy retains only in-frame clones and omits some. V and J calls and clone size come straight from that table; D and trimming were deduced from the DNA. The sample consists of over 200,000 clones, approximately 91% of them appearing once. This TCR derives from a woman aged 25 to 39 with acute or convalescent COVID-19. The V gene is TRBV6-5, the J gene TRBJ2-7; TRBD2 matches 11 bases. Sequencing was performed on peripheral blood. CDR3 amino acids: CASTAGLAVLSEQYF. Written as DNA, the CDR3 is TGTGCCAGCACCGCGGGACTAGCGGTTTTAAGCGAGCAGTACTTC.